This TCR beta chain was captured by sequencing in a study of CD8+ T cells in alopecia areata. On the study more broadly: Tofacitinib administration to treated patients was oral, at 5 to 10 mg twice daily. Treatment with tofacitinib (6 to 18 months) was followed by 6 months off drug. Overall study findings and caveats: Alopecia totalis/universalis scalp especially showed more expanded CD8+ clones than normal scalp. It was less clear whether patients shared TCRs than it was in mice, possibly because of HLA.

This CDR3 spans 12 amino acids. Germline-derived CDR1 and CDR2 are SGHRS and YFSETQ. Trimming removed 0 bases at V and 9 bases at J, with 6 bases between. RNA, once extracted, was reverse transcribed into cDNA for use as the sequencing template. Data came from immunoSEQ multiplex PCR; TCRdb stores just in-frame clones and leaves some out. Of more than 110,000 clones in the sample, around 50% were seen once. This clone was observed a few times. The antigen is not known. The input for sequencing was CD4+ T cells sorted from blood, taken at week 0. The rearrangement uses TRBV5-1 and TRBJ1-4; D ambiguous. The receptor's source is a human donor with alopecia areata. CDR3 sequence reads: CASSLDDQKLFF. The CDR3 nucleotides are TGCGCCAGCAGCTTGGACGACCAAAAACTGTTTTTT.